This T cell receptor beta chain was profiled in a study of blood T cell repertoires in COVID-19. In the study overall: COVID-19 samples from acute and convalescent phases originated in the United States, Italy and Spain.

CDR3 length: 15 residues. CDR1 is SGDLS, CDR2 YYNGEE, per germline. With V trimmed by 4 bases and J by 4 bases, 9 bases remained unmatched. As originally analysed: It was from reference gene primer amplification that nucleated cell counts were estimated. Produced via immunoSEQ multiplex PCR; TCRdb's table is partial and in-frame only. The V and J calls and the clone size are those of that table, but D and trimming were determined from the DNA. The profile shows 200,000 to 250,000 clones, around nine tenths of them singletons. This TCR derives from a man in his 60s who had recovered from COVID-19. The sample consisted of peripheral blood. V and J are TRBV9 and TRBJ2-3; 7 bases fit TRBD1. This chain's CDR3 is CASSPGTVRADTQYF. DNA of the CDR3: TGTGCCAGCAGCCCCGGGACAGTAAGGGCAGATACGCAGTATTTT.